The rows below give T cell receptor beta chains drawn from one sample of a study of blood T cell repertoires in COVID-19. Assay used: immunoSEQ multiplex PCR; TCRdb lists only in-frame clones, some missing. The sample holds nearly 400,000 clones; approximately 89% are singletons and the top ten take around 1.7%. Sequences were obtained from PBMCs or T cells enriched from blood (not recorded which). Source of these receptors: a woman between 25 and 40 years old who had recovered from COVID-19. Each CDR3 is given with its conserved first and last residue.

>TRBJ2-5|TRBV3-1/TRBV3-2
CASSPDRGFFQTQYF
>TRBJ2-1|TRBV19
CASSGVLHYNEQFF
>TRBJ2-7|TRBV5-1
CASSFEGPQDEQYF
>TRBJ2-7|TRBV10-3
CAISPGLAPYEQYF
>TRBJ2-1|TRBV5-1
CASSLGTSGSLYNEQFF
>TRBJ1-2|TRBV28
CASSDRGPFGYTF
>TRBJ2-1|TRBV11-2
CASSSDRVNEQFF
>TRBJ2-7|TRBV7-2
CASSSTGHHEQYF
>TRBJ2-7|TRBV7-2
CASKGGSSYEQYF
>TRBJ2-3|TRBV5-4
CASSLAGPTDTQYF
>TRBJ2-7|TRBV19
CASSIQGQGASYEQYF
>TRBJ2-7|TRBV7-8
CASSPGTGGNYEQYF
>TRBJ2-7|TRBV29-1
CSVDGQYEQYF
>TRBJ1-1|TRBV2
CASSERGRGTEAFF
>TRBJ1-2|TRBV14
CASSQHPGGSGYTF
>TRBJ1-4|TRBV18
CASSTGQQEKLFF
>TRBJ2-1|TRBV7-7
CASSPGLGAGNEQFF
>TRBJ1-2|TRBV7-3
CASSLLPGGVGNRGYTF
>TRBJ1-4|TRBV2
CASSRDRVDEKLFF
>TRBJ1-5|TRBV19
CASSIPGGNQPQHF
>TRBJ1-1|TRBV13
CASSLVGRVNTEAFF
>TRBJ2-7|TRBV5-1
CASSTGPGVYEQYF
>TRBJ2-1|TRBV3-1/TRBV3-2
CASSPPGQLRNEQFF
>TRBJ1-1|TRBV4-2
CASSQDLDREAFF
>TRBJ2-7|TRBV2
CASMNRTYEQYF
>TRBJ1-5|TRBV27
CASSPITGGRINQPQHF
>TRBJ1-1|TRBV2
CASLGRTGLGKGTEAFF
>TRBJ1-4|TRBV7-9
CASSPGVGVVEKLFF
>TRBJ1-6|TRBV30
CAWRPGGAQHSPLHF
>TRBJ2-1|TRBV11-2
CASSLAALAGEQFF
>TRBJ2-1|TRBV4-3
CASSQVDGGGNEQFF
>TRBJ1-1|TRBV7-8
CASSRDRGIPFF
>TRBJ1-6|TRBV15
CATSRDKLGGYNSPLHF
>TRBJ1-2|TRBV20-1
CSASKAANYGYTF
>TRBJ2-7|TRBV14
CASSQNRGASGSSSYEQYF
>TRBJ2-1|TRBV5-1
CASSRLSGRAVYNEQFF
>TRBJ1-3|TRBV9
CASSADRAWAGNTIYF
>TRBJ2-6|TRBV5-1
CASSLQPKISGANVLTF
>TRBJ1-1|TRBV13
CASSSIGSGTDEAFF
>TRBJ2-1|TRBV11-2
CASSQGPGLAGVDEQFF
>TRBJ2-7|TRBV28
CASSFPPGGYEQYF
>TRBJ2-4|TRBV7-2
CASSLGSSMDIQYF
>TRBJ2-5|TRBV28
CASSPRETQYF
>TRBJ1-2|TRBV11-2
CASSLEGAGYTF
>TRBJ1-4|TRBV5-4
CASSSSDSATNEKLFF
>TRBJ1-6|TRBV7-5
CARSGRQGASLDSPLHF
>TRBJ1-5|TRBV5-1
CASSANGDRGQPQHF
>TRBJ1-1|TRBV5-1
CASSGQGYTEAFF
>TRBJ1-3|TRBV30
CAWSMRRSNSGNTIYF
>TRBJ2-1|TRBV27
CASSFASGSGSEQFF
>TRBJ1-4|TRBV2
CASSPERIPNEKLFF
>TRBJ1-2|TRBV28
CASTDRVYGYTF
>TRBJ2-7|TRBV4-2
CASRPGRGNEQYF
>TRBJ1-2|TRBV25-1
CASTHDRDAYGYTF
>TRBJ2-1|TRBV5-1
CASSSWTSDEQFF
>TRBJ2-3|TRBV14
CASSQGHRRVTQYF
>TRBJ1-5|TRBV7-9
CASSLDRDSNQPQHF
>TRBJ1-2|TRBV12-3/TRBV12-4
CASSPRQANGYTF
>TRBJ2-3|TRBV2
CASSDTLDRTMGDTQYF